Following are 11 T cell receptor beta chains from one sample sequenced in a study of shared clonotypes between healthy human individuals. Measured with immunoSEQ multiplex PCR; TCRdb has only the in-frame clones, and not every one. The sample yields about 1 million clones, around 74% seen once. The source material was memory CD4+ T cells sorted from blood. As for subset: CD45RA-negative fraction. These receptors were obtained from a man aged 18 to 35 in good health.

This clone was seen only a few times. This chain uses TRBV19 with TRBJ1-6; 7 nucleotides agree with TRBD1. The CDR3 is made up of 14 amino acids. Germline values: CDR1 LNHDA, CDR2 SQIVND (reference sequence). The V segment lost 4 bases and the J segment 7 bases; nucleotides outside the gene matches: 4. The CDR3 nucleotides are TGTGCCAGTAGTACGACAGGGAGAAATTCACCCCTCCACTTT. Translated, it gives CASSTTGRNSPLHF.

This chain uses TRBV28 with TRBJ1-2; D unclear. V dropped 0 bases and J dropped 6 bases, with 5 bases sitting between them. Germline assignment: CDR1 MDHEN and CDR2 SYDVKM. CDR3 length: 12 residues. CDR3 residues: CASSLWTDGYTF. The CDR3 DNA is TGTGCCAGCAGTTTATGGACGGATGGCTACACCTTC.

This chain uses TRBV5-1 with TRBJ1-1, with 8 nucleotides matching TRBD1. V lost 2 bases, J lost 2 bases, and 5 bases stayed unmatched. This CDR3 has 15 amino acids. CDR1 is SGHRS and CDR2 is YFSETQ in the germline V gene. In DNA form, the CDR3 reads TGCGCCAGCAGCTTCAGGCAGGGGGCAAACACTGAAGCTTTCTTT. It codes for CASSFRQGANTEAFF.

CDR3 in DNA: TGTGCCAGCAGTTACCGGGACAGGGGCTCCTACGAGCAGTACTTC. It codes for CASSYRDRGSYEQYF. The chain carries TRBV6-6 and TRBJ2-7, with TRBD1 identical over 10 bases. CDR1 MNHNY and CDR2 SVGAGI come from the germline V gene (reference sequence). After removal of 2 bases from V and 0 bases from J, the junction contained 1 base not matched to a gene. This CDR3 is built from 15 residues.

J is TRBJ2-7 and V is TRBV5-1; 8 positions match TRBD1. Germline CDR1 is SGHRS and CDR2 is YFSETQ. This CDR3 comprises 14 residues. V trimming: 7 bases; J trimming: 3 bases; junction bases outside the gene matches: 9. The DNA for the CDR3 is TGCGCCAGCGGGGCTGGTGACAGGGGCTACGAGCAGTACTTC. Translating it yields CASGAGDRGYEQYF. Using reference TRBV5-1 and TRBJ2-7 for the parts outside the CDR3, the full variable domain is KAGVTQTPRYLIKTRGQQVTLSCSPISGHRSVSWYQQTPGQGLQFLFEYFSETQRNKGNFPGRFSGRQFSNSRSEMNVSTLELGDSALYLCASGAGDRGYEQYFGPGTRLTVT.

CDR3 sequence (DNA): TGCGCCAGCAGCCAAGAAATCGGAGCGTACTACAATGAGCAGTTCTTC. The encoded protein is CASSQEIGAYYNEQFF. The chain joins TRBV4-3 to TRBJ2-1; D gene uncertain. The CDR3 covers 16 residues. V was pared by 0 bases and J by 3 bases, with 12 bases between. From germline, CDR1 is LGHNA and CDR2 YSLEER.

The V gene is TRBV2, the J gene TRBJ1-2; the match to TRBD1 covers 10 bases. This CDR3 is built from 14 residues. In germline, CDR1 is SNHLY, CDR2 FYNNEI. V lost 9 bases to trimming and J lost 8 bases; unmatched junction nucleotides: 12. CDR3: CASSGEDRGYGYTF. The CDR3 DNA follows: TGTGCCAGTTCAGGAGAGGACAGGGGGTACGGCTACACCTTC.

The chain couples TRBV5-1 to TRBJ2-2, with D possibly being TRBD1 (6 bases). The V gene lost 1 base and the J gene lost 6 bases, with 10 bases spanning the gap. The CDR3 is 14 amino acids. CDR1 is SGHRS and CDR2 is YFSETQ in the germline V gene. CDR3 nucleotide sequence: TGCGCCAGCAGCTTGAACAGGGTCCCCGGGGAGCTGTTTTTT. It translates to CASSLNRVPGELFF.

This chain joins TRBV29-1 and TRBJ1-1; D call uncertain. Trimming removed 5 bases from V and 4 bases from J, with 14 bases in between. Germline V gene data show CDR1 as SQVTM and CDR2 as ANQGSEA. CDR3 size: 13 residues. The CDR3 sequence is CSVFPPGSTEAFF. The CDR3 region has the DNA TGCAGCGTTTTCCCCCCGGGGTCCACTGAAGCTTTCTTT.

The chain uses TRBV2 and TRBJ1-1; 7 bases agree with TRBD1. This CDR3 is 15 amino acids long. V shed 4 bases, J shed 6 bases, and the junction held 11 bases outside the gene matches. Germline-derived CDR1 and CDR2 are SNHLY and FYNNEI. Here the CDR3 reads CASSGLGRGRAEAFF. The CDR3 nucleotides are TGTGCCAGCAGTGGTCTGGGGAGGGGGCGAGCTGAAGCTTTCTTT. Looking up the rest from reference TRBV2 and TRBJ1-1 gives the full variable domain: EPEVTQTPSHQVTQMGQEVILRCVPISNHLYFYWYRQILGQKVEFLVSFYNNEISEKSEIFDDQFSVERPDGSNFTLKIRSTKLEDSAMYFCASSGLGRGRAEAFFGQGTRLTVV.

This chain connects TRBV5-1 to TRBJ2-3; tentatively, D is TRBD2 (6 bases). The CDR3 has 13 amino acids. V dropped 3 bases and J dropped 5 bases, with 10 bases sitting between them. Per the germline V gene, CDR1 is SGHRS and CDR2 is YFSETQ. CDR3 DNA sequence: TGCGCCAGCAGCTACGGGAGATTAGATACGCAGTATTTT. It codes for CASSYGRLDTQYF.